This paragraph covers one TCR beta chain sequence. The data stem from a study of T cells expressing NK-cell markers. TCRdb processed the 5' RACE reads again and assigns one entry to each CDR3 protein, with no DNA. In total, the table holds 350,000 to 400,000 distinct CDR3 sequences. The CDR3 loop spans 15 amino acids. Germline V gene lookup returns CDR1 LGHDT and CDR2 YNNKEL (reference sequence). The chain carries TRBV3-1 and TRBJ2-1. Sequencing was performed on blood T cells: a sorted CD56 or NKG2C T cell subset, CD4+ or CD8+ T cells, or bulk PBMC T cells (not recorded which). The TCR was taken from a woman in her forties or fifties in good health. CDR3 loop: CASSPVGSSYNEQFF.